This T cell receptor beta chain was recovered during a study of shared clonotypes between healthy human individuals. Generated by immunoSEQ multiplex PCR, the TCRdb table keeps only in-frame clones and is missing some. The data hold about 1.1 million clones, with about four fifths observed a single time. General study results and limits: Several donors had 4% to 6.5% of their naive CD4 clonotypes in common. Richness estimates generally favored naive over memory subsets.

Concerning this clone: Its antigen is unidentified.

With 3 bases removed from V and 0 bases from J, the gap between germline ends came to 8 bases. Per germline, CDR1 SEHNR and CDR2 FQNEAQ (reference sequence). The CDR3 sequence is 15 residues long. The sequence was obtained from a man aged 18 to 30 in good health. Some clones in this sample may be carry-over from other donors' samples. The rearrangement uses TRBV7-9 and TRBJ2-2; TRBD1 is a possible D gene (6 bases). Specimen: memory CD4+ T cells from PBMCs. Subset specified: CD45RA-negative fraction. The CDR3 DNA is TGTGCCAGCAGCTTGGACAGCCCGAACACCGGGGAGCTGTTTTTT. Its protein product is CASSLDSPNTGELFF.